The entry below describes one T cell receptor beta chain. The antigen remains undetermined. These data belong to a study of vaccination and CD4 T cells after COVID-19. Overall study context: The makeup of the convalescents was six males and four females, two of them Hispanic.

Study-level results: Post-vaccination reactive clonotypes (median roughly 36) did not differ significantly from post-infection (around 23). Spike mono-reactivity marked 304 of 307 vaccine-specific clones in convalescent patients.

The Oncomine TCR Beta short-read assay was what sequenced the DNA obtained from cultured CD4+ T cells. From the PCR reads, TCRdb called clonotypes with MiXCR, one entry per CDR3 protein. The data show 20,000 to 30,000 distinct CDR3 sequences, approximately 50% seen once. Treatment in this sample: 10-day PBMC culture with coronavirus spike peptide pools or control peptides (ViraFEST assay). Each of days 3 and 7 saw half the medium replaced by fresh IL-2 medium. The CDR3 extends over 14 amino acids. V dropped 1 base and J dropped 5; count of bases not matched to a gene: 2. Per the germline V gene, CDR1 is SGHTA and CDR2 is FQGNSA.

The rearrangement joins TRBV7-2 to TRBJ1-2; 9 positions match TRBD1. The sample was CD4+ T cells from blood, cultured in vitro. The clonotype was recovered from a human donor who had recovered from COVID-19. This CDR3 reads CASSLGGQGYGYTF. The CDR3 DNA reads TGTGCCAGCAGCTTAGGGGGACAGGGTTATGGCTACACCTTC.